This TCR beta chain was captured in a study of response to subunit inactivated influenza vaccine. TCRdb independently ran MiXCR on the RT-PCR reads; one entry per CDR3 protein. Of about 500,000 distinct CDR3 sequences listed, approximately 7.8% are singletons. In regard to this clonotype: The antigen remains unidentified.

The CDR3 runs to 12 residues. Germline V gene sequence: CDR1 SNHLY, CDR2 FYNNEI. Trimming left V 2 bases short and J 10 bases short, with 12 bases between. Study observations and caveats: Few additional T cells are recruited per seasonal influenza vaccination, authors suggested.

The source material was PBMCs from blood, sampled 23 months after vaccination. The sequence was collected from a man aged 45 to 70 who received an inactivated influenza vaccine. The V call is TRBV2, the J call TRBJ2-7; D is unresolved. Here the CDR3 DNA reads TGTGCCAGCAGTGAAAATATTTGGGTTCAGTACTTC. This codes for CASSENIWVQYF.